This T cell receptor (beta chain) was identified during a study of blood T cell repertoires in COVID-19. Across the study: Acute and convalescent COVID-19 specimens originated in the United States, Italy and Spain. Sample material is recorded as cDNA or gDNA derived from T cells, B-cell-depleted T cells, or PBMCs.

Per the study methods: The authors estimated nucleated cell counts from reference gene primer amplification. TCRdb's table, derived via immunoSEQ multiplex PCR, lists solely in-frame clones and lacks some. V, J and clone size reflect that table, while D and trimming were determined from the DNA. The data show around 170,000 clones, with 75% to 90% seen just once and less than 3.5% held by the top ten. This clone was counted a single time. The CDR3 spans 12 residues. Germline CDR1 is WNHNN and CDR2 is SYGVQD (reference sequence). V was trimmed by 4 bases and J by 7 bases, leaving 10 bases between them.

The specimen sequenced was peripheral blood. The clonotype comes from a woman aged 55-69 years with acute or convalescent COVID-19. This chain links TRBV10-1 with TRBJ2-5, with a possible D match to TRBD2 (5 bases). CDR3: CASSGPGWTQYF. CDR3 DNA sequence: TGCGCCAGCAGTGGTCCGGGGTGGACCCAGTACTTC.